What follows are 2 T cell receptor beta chains derived from one specimen sequenced in a study of T cell changes during pregnancy in multiple sclerosis. Data came from immunoSEQ multiplex PCR; TCRdb stores just in-frame clones and leaves some out. The sample includes roughly 35,000 clones, nearly 95% of them seen just once. The sample in question was CD4+ T cells from peripheral blood mononuclear cells, obtained in the third trimester of pregnancy. Every receptor here comes from a female donor in good health, enrolled as a control in a pregnancy study.

The chain combines TRBV7-2 with TRBJ1-2; no reliable D call. The length of the CDR3 is 14 residues. The germline V gene encodes CDR1 SGHTA and CDR2 FQGNSA. Trimming took 2 bases from V and 7 from J, leaving 14 bases between them. The CDR3 DNA sequence: TGTGCCAGCAGCTTAAACGCGGGAGTCCTTGGCTACACCTTC. Its protein is CASSLNAGVLGYTF. The full variable domain, completed using reference TRBV7-2 and TRBJ1-2, is GAGVSQSPSNKVTEKGKDVELRCDPISGHTALYWYRQSLGQGLEFLIYFQGNSAPDKSGLPSDRFSAERTGGSVSTLTIQRTQQEDSAVYLCASSLNAGVLGYTFGSGTRLTVV.

V gene TRBV6-1 combines with J gene TRBJ1-2; D is possibly TRBD1 (5 bases). This CDR3 contains 14 residues. In germline, CDR1 is MNHNS, CDR2 SASEGT. V was cut by 6 bases and J by 3 bases, with 14 bases left in between. The CDR3 protein is CASRKKQEYYGYTF. The CDR3 DNA reads as TGTGCCAGCAGAAAAAAACAGGAGTACTATGGCTACACCTTC.